This T cell receptor beta chain appears in the sequencing data of a study of cytomegalovirus exposure and HLA in healthy donors. Overall study findings and caveats: Common viral pathogens (according to a later analysis) appeared linked to several of the most significant clusters. A missense variant in DCLRE1C was later tied to TCR beta V- and J-gene trimming.

Points on this clone: Antigen specificity is unknown.

CDR1 is MRHNA, CDR2 SNTAGT, per germline. The CDR3 runs to 16 residues. Germline trimming cut 0 bases from V and 6 bases from J; bases unmatched to any gene: 3. 13 Jbeta primers and 60 Vbeta primers were used for the PCR. This table comes from immunoSEQ multiplex PCR, and its TCRdb copy is limited to in-frame clones, with some not included. The sample contains under 200,000 clones, approximately 77% of which appear only once. The TCR sequence derives from a man in his late teens or twenties in good health and CMV-seronegative. The chain couples TRBV6-4 to TRBJ2-3, with 13 bases fitting TRBD2. Sequencing used PBMCs. The CDR3, as DNA: TGTGCCAGCAGTGACTCGACTAGCGGGGGGCCGGATACGCAGTATTTT. This translates into CASSDSTSGGPDTQYF.